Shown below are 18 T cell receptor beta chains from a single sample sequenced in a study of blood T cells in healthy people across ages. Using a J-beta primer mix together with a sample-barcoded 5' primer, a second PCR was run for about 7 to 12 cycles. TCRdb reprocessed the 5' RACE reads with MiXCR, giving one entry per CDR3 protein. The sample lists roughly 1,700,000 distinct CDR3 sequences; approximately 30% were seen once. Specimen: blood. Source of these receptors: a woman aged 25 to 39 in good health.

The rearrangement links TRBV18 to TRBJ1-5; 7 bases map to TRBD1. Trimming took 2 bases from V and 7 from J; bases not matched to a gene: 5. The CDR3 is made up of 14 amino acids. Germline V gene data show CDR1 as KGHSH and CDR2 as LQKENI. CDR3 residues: CASSPADRAQPQHF. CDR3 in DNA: TGTGCCAGCTCACCAGCAGACAGGGCACAGCCCCAGCATTTT.

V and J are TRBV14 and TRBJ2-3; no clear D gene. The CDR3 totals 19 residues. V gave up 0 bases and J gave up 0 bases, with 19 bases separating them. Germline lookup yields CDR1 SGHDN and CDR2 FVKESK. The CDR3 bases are TGTGCCAGCAGCCAAGAATCTATGTTGGCGAAGACTAGCACAGATACGCAGTATTTT. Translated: CASSQESMLAKTSTDTQYF.

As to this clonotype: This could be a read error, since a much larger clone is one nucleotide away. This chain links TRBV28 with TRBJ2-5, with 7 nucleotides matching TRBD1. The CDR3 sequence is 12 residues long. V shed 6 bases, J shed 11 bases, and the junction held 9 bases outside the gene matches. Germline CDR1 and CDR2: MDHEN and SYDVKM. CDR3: CASRLGGNEQYF. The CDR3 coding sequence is TGTGCCAGCAGGTTAGGGGGCAATGAGCAGTACTTC.

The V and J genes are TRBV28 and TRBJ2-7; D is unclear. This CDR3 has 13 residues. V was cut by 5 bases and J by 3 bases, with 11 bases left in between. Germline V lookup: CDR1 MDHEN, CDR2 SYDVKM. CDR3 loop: CASSPPVLYEQYF. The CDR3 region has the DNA TGTGCCAGCAGTCCGCCGGTTCTCTACGAGCAGTACTTC.

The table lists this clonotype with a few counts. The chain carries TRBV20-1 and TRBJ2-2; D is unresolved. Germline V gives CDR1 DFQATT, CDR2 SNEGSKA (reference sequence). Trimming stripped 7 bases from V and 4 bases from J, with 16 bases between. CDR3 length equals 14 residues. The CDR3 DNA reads TGCAGTGTTGTAGGGTCAAGGCGCACCGGGGAGCTGTTTTTT. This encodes CSVVGSRRTGELFF.

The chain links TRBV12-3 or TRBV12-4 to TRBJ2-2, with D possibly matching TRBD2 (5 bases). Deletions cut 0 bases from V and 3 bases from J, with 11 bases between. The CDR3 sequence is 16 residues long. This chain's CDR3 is CASSLATGSDTGELFF. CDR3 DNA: TGTGCCAGCAGTTTAGCGACGGGGTCAGACACCGGGGAGCTGTTTTTT.

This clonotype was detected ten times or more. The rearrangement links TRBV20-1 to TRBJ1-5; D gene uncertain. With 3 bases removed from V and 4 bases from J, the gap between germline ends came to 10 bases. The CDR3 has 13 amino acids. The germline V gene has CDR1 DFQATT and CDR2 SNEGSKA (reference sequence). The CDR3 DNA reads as TGCAGTGCTAGTCTCCAGCCAAATCAGCCCCAGCATTTT. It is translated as CSASLQPNQPQHF.

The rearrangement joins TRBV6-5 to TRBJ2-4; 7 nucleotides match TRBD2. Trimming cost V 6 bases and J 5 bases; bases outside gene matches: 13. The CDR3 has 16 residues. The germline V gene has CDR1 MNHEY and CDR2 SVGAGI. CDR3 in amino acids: CASSRRWGGTQNIQYF. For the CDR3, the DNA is TGTGCCAGCAGCAGACGTTGGGGGGGGACCCAAAACATTCAGTACTTC.

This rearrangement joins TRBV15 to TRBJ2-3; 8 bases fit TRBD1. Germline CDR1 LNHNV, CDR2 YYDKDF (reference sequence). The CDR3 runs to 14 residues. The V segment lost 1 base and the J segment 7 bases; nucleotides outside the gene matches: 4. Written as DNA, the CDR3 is TGTGCCACCAGCAGAGGGGACAGGTCGAATACGCAGTATTTT. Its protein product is CATSRGDRSNTQYF.

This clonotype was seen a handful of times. The CDR3 region has the DNA TGCAGTGCTCTGGGGACTAGCGGCCAATCAAGCACAGATACGCAGTATTTT. The encoded protein is CSALGTSGQSSTDTQYF. The rearrangement uses TRBV20-1 and TRBJ2-3; TRBD2 matches 11 bases. CDR1 DFQATT and CDR2 SNEGSKA come from the germline V gene (reference sequence). The length of the CDR3 is 17 residues. The V gene end was trimmed by 5 bases and the J gene end by 0 bases; junction bases not matched to a gene: 10.

Here the CDR3 reads CASNTASGQYAGRNQPQHF. The DNA of the CDR3 is TGTGCCAGCAATACAGCCTCGGGACAGTACGCGGGGCGCAATCAGCCCCAGCATTTT. The V and J genes are TRBV6-2 or TRBV6-3 and TRBJ1-5; TRBD1 aligns across 7 bases. This CDR3 contains 19 residues. In germline, CDR1 is MNHEY, CDR2 SVGEGT. V lost 7 bases to trimming and J lost 2 bases; unmatched junction nucleotides: 20.

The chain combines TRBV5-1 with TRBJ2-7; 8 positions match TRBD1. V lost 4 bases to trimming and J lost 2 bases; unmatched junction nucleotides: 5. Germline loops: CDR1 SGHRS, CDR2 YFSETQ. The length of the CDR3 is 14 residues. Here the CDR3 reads CASSGLGQAYEQYF. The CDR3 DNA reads TGCGCCAGCAGCGGACTGGGACAGGCCTACGAGCAGTACTTC.

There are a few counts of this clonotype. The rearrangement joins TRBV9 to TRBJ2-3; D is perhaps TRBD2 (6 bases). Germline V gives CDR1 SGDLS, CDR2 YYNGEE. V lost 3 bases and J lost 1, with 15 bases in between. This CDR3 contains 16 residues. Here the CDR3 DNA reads TGTGCCAGCAGCGCATTAGCGGTGGGAGGCACAGATACGCAGTATTTT. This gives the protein CASSALAVGGTDTQYF.

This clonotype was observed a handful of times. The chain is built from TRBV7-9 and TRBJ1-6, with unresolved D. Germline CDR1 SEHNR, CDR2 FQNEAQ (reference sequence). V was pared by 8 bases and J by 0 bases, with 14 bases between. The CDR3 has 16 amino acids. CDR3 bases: TGTGCCAGCCAAACCGGCCCGAGCTCCTATAATTCACCCCTCCACTTT. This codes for CASQTGPSSYNSPLHF.

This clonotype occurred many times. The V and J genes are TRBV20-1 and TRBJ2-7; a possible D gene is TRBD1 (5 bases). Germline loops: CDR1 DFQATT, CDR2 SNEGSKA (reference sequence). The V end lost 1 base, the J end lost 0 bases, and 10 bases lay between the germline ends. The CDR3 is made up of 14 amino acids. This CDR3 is CSARGFDSSYEQYF. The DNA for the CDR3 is TGCAGTGCTAGAGGGTTCGACAGCTCCTACGAGCAGTACTTC.

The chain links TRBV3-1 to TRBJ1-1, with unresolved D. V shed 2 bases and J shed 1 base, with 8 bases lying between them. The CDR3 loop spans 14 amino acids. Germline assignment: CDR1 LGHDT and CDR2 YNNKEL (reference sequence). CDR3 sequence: CASSQRATNTEAFF. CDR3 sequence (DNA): TGTGCCAGCAGCCAACGAGCAACGAACACTGAAGCTTTCTTT.

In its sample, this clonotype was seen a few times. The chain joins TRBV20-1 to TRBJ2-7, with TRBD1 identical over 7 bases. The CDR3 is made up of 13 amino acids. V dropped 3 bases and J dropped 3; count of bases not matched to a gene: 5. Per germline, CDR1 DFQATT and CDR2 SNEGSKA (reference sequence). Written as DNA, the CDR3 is TGCAGTGCTAGGGGAAACAGGGGCTACGAGCAGTACTTC. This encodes CSARGNRGYEQYF.

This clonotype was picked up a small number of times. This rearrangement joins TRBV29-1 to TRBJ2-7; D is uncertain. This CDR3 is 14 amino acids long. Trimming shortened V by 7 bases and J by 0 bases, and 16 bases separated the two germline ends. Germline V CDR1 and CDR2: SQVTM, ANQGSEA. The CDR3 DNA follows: TGCAGCGACGAAGCCCCTTCTAGCTCCTACGAGCAGTACTTC. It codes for CSDEAPSSSYEQYF.